This TCR beta chain was sequenced in a study of cytomegalovirus exposure and HLA in healthy donors. Study overall: In a previous analysis, around 120 million unique TCR beta sequences were found from about 190 million T cells. Around 80 million unique TCR sequences came from HLA-typed donors in an early release. Study-wide findings and caveats: Researchers catalogued over 150 TCR beta chains as cytomegalovirus-associated. An Asian-associated ancestry cluster reportedly showed fewer N-insertions than the roughly 700-donor mean in a later analysis.

Germline V CDR1 and CDR2: PRHDT, FYEKMQ (reference sequence). CDR3 length: 13 residues. Deletions cut 3 bases from V and 7 bases from J, with 12 bases between. On this clone itself: Its antigen is undetermined.

Use of 60 Vbeta and 13 Jbeta primers characterized the PCR. Data came from immunoSEQ multiplex PCR; TCRdb stores just in-frame clones and leaves some out. The sample has 110,000 or so clones; less than 85% are singletons. V and J are TRBV13 and TRBJ1-2; a possible D gene is TRBD1 (5 bases). Sequencing used PBMCs. This receptor was taken from a man in his forties in good health and CMV-seropositive. The chain's CDR3 is CASSLTAQGGYTF. The CDR3, as DNA: TGTGCCAGCAGCTTGACAGCCCAGGGTGGCTACACCTTC.